This T cell receptor beta chain was documented in a study of T cells in localized non-small cell lung cancer. The V segment lost 4 bases and the J segment 5 bases; nucleotides outside the gene matches: 6. From germline, CDR1 is WSHSY and CDR2 SAAADI. This CDR3 has 15 amino acids. A word on this clone: Its target is not known.

General study results and limits: Heterogeneity stays possible, as sequencing covered only one tumor region. Uninvolved adjacent lung had more T cell clonality than any other tissue, topping tumor.

Method: immunoSEQ multiplex PCR; TCRdb's copy keeps in-frame clones and lacks some. Seen here are around 130,000 clones, around 89% observed once, and the top ten hold over 1.5%. This sequence joins TRBV10-2 and TRBJ1-5; TRBD1 agrees at 9 bases. This TCR was sampled from a female donor older than 55 with stage I lung adenocarcinoma. The sequencing here drew on peripheral blood, taken before any cancer treatment. The CDR3, as DNA: TGCGCCAGCAGTGTAGACAGGGGGGGAGATCAGCCCCAGCATTTT. Amino acid sequence: CASSVDRGGDQPQHF.